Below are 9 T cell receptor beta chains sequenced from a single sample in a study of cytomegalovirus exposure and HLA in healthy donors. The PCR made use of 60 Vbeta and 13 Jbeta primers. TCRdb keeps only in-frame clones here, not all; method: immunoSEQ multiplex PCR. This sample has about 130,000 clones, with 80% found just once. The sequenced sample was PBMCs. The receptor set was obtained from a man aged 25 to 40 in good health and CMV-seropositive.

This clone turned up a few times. CDR3 region: CASSGYAGTGRDTQYF. The CDR3 nucleotides read TGTGCCAGCAGTGGTTATGCTGGGACAGGACGAGATACGCAGTATTTT. This chain connects TRBV7-9 to TRBJ2-3, with 8 positions matching TRBD1. Germline trimming cut 6 bases from V and 5 bases from J; bases unmatched to any gene: 13. The CDR3 is 16 amino acids. From germline, CDR1 is SEHNR and CDR2 FQNEAQ (reference sequence).

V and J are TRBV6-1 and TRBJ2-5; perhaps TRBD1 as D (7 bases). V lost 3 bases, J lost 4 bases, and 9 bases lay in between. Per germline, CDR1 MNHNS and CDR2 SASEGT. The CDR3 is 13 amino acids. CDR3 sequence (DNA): TGTGCCAGCAGTGATCAGGGGGGAGAGACCCAGTACTTC. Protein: CASSDQGGETQYF.

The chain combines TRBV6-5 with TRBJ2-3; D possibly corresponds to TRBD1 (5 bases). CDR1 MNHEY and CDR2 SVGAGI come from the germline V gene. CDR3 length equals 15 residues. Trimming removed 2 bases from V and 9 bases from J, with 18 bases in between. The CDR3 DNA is TGTGCCAGCAGTTACCGGACACTCGAGGAAAACACGCAGTATTTT. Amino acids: CASSYRTLEENTQYF.

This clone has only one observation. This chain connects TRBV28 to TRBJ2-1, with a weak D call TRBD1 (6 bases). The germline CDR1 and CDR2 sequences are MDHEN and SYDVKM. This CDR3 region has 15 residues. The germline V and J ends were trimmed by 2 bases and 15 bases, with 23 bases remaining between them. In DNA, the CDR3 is TGTGCCAGCAGTTTAGGTGGTGGGGGCAGAGGAGGAAGGTTCTTC. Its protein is CASSLGGGGRGGRFF.

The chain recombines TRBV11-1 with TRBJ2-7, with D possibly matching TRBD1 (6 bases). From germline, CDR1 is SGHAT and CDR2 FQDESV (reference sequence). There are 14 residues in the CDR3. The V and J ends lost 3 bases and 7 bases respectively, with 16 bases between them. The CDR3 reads CASSFPGRGREQYF. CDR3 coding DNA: TGTGCCAGCAGCTTCCCCGGCAGGGGTAGGGAGCAGTACTTC.

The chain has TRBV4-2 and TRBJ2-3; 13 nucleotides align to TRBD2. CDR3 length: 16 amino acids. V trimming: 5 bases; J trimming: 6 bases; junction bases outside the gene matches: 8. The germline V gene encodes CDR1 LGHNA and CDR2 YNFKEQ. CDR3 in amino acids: CASSYELAGGMDTQYF. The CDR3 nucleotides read TGTGCCAGCAGCTATGAACTAGCGGGGGGGATGGATACGCAGTATTTT.

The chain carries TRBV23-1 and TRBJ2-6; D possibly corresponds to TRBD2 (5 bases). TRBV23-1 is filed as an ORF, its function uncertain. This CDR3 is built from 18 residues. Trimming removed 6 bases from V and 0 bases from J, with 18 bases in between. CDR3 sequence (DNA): TGCGCCAGCAGACCTGGACGGGATAGGAGCTCTGGGGCCAACGTCCTGACTTTC. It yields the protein CASRPGRDRSSGANVLTF.

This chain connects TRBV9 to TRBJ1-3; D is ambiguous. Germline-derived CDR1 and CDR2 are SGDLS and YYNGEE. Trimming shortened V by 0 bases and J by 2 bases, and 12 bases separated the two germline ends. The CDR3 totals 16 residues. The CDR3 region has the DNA TGTGCCAGCAGCGTAGGAGTCGGGAGAGCTGGAAACACCATATATTTT. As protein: CASSVGVGRAGNTIYF.

CDR3 sequence: CASSLFLPGQGDLEAFF. The CDR3 DNA sequence: TGTGCCAGCAGTTTATTTTTGCCTGGACAGGGAGACCTGGAAGCTTTCTTT. The chain combines TRBV27 with TRBJ1-1; 8 bases are a match to TRBD1. The germline gives CDR1 MNHEY, CDR2 SMNVEV (reference sequence). The CDR3 sequence is 17 residues long. The V segment lost 1 base and the J segment 8 bases; nucleotides outside the gene matches: 15.